The clone carrying this T cell receptor (beta chain) was counted a few times. Its target is not known. A 5'RACE reaction primed in the constant segment made cDNA libraries of TCR alpha and TCR beta, and these carried sample barcodes and UMIs. MiXCR was run by TCRdb on the 5' RACE reads, yielding one entry per CDR3 protein. The sample shows 75,000 to 95,000 distinct CDR3 sequences, around 16% of them seen only once. These data come from a study of T-cell memory formation after mild COVID-19. Study summary: The TCR clusters were mostly specific to one donor.

CDR3 length: 15 amino acids. With V trimmed by 6 bases and J by 5 bases, 10 bases remained unmatched. Germline lookup yields CDR1 MDHEN and CDR2 SYDVKM. Study outcomes and limitations: Mainly CM and EM harbored the contracting CD4+ clones; mainly EMRA harbored the CD8+ ones. Whereas later expanders leaned CD4+, clones contracting day 15 to 85 showed a balanced CD4/CD8 makeup.

The chain recombines TRBV28 with TRBJ2-3; 8 bases fit TRBD1. Material for sequencing was PBMCs or a T cell subset sorted from them (not recorded which). The clonotype comes from a man aged 18 to 30 who had mild COVID-19 (a few samples of this study predate the infection). Cell type and time point are not known. In DNA form, the CDR3 reads TGTGCCAGCAGCCGAACGGACAGGGCAATAGATACGCAGTATTTT. Amino acid sequence: CASSRTDRAIDTQYF.